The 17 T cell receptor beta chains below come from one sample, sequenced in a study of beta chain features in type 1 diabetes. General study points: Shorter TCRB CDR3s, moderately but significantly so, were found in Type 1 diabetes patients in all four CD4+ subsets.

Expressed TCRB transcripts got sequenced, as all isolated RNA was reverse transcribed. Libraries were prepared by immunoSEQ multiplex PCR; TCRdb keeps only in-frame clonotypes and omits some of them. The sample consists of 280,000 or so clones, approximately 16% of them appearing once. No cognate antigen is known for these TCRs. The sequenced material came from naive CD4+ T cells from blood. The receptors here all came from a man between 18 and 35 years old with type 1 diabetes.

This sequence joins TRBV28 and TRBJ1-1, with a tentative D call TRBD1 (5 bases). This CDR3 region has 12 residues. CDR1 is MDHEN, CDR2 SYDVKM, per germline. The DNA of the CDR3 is TGTGGAGTTGGGGGGGTGTACACTGAAGCTTTCTTT. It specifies CGVGGVYTEAFF.

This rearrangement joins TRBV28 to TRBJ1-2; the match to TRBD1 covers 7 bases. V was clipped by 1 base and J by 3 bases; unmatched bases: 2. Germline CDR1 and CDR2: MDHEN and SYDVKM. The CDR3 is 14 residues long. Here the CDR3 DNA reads TGTGCCAGCAGTTTATATACAGGGGACTATGGCTACACCTTC. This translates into CASSLYTGDYGYTF.

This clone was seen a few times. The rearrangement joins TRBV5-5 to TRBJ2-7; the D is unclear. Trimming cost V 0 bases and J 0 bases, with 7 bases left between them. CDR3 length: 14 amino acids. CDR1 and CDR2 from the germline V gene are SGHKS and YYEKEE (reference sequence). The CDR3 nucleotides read TGTGCCAGCAGCTTGGGGTGGAGCTCCTACGAGCAGTACTTC. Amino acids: CASSLGWSSYEQYF.

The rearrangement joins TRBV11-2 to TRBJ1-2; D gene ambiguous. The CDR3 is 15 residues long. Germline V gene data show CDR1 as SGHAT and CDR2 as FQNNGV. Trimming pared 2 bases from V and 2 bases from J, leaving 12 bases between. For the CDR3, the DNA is TGTGCCAGCAGCTTATCTAGCGCAGCCAACTATGGCTACACCTTC. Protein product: CASSLSSAANYGYTF.

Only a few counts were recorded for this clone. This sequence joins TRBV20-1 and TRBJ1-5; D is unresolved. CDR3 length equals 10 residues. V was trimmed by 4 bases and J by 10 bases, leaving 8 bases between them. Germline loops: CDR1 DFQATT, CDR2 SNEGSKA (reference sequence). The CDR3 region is CSANEHPQHF. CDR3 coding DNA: TGCAGTGCTAATGAGCACCCCCAGCATTTT.

The CDR3, as DNA: TGTGCCAGCAGCCCTAGGACAGTTCGCGCCGGGGAGCTGTTTTTT. Amino acid sequence: CASSPRTVRAGELFF. The chain couples TRBV11-2 to TRBJ2-2; a possible D gene is TRBD1 (6 bases). The CDR3 is 15 residues long. CDR1 is SGHAT and CDR2 is FQNNGV in the germline V gene. Trimming removed 5 bases from V and 6 bases from J, with 16 bases in between.

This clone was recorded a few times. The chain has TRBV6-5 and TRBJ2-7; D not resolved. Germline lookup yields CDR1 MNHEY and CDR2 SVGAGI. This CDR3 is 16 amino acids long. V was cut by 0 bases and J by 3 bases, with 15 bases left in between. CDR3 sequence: CASSYSSPGSGYEQYF. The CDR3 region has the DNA TGTGCCAGCAGTTACTCGAGCCCAGGATCAGGCTACGAGCAGTACTTC.

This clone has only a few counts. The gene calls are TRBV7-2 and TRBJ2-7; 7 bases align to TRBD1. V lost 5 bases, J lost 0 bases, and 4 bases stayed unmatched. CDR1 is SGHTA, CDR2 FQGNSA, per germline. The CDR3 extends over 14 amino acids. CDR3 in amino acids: CASSRRDSSYEQYF. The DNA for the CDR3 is TGTGCCAGCAGCCGCCGGGACAGCTCCTACGAGCAGTACTTC.

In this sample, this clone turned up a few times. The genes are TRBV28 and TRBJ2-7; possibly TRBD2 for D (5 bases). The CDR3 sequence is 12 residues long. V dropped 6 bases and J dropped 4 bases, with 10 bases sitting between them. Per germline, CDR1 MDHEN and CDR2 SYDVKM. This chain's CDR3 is CASRERGYEQYF. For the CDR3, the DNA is TGTGCCAGCAGGGAACGCGGGTACGAGCAGTACTTC.

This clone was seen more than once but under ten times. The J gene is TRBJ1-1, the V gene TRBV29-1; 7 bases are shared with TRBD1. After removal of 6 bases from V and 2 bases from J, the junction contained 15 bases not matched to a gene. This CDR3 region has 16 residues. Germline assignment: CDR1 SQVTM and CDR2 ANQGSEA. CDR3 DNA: TGCAGCGTCGCTTATTCCCACGGGACAGCTAACACTGAAGCTTTCTTT. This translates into CSVAYSHGTANTEAFF.

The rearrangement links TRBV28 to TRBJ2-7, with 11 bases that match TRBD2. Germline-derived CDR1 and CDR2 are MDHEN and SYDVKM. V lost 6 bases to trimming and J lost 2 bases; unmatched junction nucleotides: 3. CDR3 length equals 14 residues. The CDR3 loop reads CASRASGGTYEQYF. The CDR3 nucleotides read TGTGCCAGCAGGGCTAGCGGGGGGACCTACGAGCAGTACTTC.

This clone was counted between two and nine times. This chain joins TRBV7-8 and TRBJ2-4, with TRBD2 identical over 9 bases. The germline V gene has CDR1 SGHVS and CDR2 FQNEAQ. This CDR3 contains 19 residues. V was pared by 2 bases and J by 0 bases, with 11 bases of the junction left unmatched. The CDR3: CASSLFTSGRILAKNIQYF. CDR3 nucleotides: TGTGCCAGCAGCTTATTTACTAGCGGGCGGATCCTAGCCAAAAACATTCAGTACTTC.

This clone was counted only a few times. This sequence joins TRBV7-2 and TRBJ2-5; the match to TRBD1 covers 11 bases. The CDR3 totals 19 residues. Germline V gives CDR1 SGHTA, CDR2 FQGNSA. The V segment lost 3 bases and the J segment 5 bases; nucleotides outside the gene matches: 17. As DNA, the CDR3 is TGTGCCAGCAGCTTCACCGGGACAGGGGGACCATGGGGGGTGGAGACCCAGTACTTC. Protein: CASSFTGTGGPWGVETQYF.

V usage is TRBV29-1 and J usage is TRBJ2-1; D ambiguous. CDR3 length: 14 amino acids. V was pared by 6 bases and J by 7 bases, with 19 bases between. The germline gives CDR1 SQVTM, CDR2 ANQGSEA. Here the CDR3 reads CSVGQDTTGNEQFF. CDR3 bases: TGCAGCGTCGGTCAAGACACAACTGGGAATGAGCAGTTCTTC.

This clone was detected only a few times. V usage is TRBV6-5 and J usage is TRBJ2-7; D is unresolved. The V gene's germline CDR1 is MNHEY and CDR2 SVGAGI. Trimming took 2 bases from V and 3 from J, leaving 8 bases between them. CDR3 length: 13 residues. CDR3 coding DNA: TGTGCCAGCAGTTACAGAATCGGCTACGAGCAGTACTTC. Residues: CASSYRIGYEQYF.

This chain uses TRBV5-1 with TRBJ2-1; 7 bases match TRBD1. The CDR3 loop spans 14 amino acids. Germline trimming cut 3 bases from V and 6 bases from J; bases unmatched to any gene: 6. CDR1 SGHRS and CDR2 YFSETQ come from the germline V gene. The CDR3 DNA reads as TGCGCCAGCAGCTCGGGACAGCCCGGCAATGAGCAGTTCTTC. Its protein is CASSSGQPGNEQFF.

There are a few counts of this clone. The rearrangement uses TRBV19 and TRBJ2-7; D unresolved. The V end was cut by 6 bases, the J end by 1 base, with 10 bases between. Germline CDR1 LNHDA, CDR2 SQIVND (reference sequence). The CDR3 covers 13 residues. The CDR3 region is CASSRERSYEQYF. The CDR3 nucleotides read TGTGCCAGTAGCAGAGAGCGTTCCTACGAGCAGTACTTC.